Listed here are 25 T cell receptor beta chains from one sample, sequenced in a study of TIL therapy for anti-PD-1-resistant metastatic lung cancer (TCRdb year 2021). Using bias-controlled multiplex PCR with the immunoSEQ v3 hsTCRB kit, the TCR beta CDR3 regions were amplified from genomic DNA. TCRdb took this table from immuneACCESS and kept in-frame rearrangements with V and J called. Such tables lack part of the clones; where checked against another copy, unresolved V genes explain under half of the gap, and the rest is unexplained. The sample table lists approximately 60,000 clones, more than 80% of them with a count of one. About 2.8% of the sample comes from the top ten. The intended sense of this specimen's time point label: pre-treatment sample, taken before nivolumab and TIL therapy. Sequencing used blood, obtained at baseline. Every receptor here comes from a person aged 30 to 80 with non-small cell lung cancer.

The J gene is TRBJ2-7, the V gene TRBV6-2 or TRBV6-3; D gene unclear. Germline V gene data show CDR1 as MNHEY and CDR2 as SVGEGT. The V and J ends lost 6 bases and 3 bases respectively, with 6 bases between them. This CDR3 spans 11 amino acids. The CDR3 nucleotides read TGTGCCAGCAGCATTAACTACGAGCAGTACTTC. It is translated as CASSINYEQYF.

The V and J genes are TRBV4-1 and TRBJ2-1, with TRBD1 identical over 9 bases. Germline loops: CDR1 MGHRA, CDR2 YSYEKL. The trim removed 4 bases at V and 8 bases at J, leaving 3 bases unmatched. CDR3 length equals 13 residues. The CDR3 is CASSLGQGYEQFF. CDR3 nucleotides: TGCGCCAGCAGCCTAGGACAGGGGTATGAGCAGTTCTTC.

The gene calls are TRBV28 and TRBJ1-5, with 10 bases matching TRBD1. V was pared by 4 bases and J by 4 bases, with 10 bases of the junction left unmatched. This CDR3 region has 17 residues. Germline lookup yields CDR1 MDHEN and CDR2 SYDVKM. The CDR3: CASSSGTGVIANQPQHF. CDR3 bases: TGTGCCAGCAGTTCCGGGACAGGGGTGATCGCTAATCAGCCCCAGCATTTT.

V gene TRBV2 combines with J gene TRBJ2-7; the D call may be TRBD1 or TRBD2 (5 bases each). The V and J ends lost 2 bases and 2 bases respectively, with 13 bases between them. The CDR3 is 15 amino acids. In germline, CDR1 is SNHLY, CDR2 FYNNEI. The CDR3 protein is CASSERAGTPYEQYF. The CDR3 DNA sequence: TGTGCCAGCAGTGAAAGAGCAGGGACCCCCTACGAGCAGTACTTC.

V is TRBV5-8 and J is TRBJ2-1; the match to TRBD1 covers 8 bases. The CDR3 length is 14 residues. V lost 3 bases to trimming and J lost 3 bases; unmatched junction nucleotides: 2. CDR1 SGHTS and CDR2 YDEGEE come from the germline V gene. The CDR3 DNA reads TGTGCCAGCAGCTCCGGGACAGGCTACAATGAGCAGTTCTTC. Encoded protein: CASSSGTGYNEQFF.

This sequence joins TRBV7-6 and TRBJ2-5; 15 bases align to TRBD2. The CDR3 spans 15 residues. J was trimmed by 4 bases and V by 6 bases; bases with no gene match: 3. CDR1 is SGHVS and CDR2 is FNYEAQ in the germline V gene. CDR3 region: CASRPGLAGGETQYF. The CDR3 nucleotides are TGTGCCAGCAGACCGGGACTAGCGGGAGGAGAGACCCAGTACTTC.

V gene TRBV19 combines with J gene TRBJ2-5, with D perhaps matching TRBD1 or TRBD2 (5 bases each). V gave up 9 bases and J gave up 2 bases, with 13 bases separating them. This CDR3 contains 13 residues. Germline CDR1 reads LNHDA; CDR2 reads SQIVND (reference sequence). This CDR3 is CASSGPAQETQYF. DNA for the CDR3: TGTGCCAGCTCGGGACCAGCTCAAGAGACCCAGTACTTC.

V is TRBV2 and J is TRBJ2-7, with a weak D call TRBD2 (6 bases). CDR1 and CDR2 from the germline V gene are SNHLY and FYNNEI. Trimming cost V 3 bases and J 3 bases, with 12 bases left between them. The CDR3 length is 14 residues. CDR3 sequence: CASSDGVSGYEQYF. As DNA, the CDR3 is TGTGCCAGCAGTGATGGCGTTAGCGGCTACGAGCAGTACTTC.

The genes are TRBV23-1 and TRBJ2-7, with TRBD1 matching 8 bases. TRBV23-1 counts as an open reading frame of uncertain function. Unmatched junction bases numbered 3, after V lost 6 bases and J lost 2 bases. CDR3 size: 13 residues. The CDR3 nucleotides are TGCGCCAGCAGCCCGGGACAGGCCTACGAGCAGTACTTC. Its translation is CASSPGQAYEQYF.

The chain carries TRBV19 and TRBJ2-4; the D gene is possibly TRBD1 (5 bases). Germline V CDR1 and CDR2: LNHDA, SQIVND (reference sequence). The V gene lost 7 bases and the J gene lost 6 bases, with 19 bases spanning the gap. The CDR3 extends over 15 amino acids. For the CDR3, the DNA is TGTGCCAGTACTCCCCAACCTGGACAACGAAACATTCAGTACTTC. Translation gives CASTPQPGQRNIQYF. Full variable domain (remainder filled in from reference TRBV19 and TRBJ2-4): DGGITQSPKYLFRKEGQNVTLSCEQNLNHDAMYWYRQDPGQGLRLIYYSQIVNDFQKGDIAEGYSVSREKKESFPLTVTSAQKNPTAFYLCASTPQPGQRNIQYFGAGTRLSVL.

CDR3 nucleotide sequence: TGTGCCATCAGCGCCGGGACAGGGGTTGCCTACGAGCAGTACTTC. This translates into CAISAGTGVAYEQYF. J is TRBJ2-7 and V is TRBV10-3, with 10 bases aligning to TRBD1. CDR1 ENHRY and CDR2 SYGVKD come from the germline V gene. The CDR3 is 15 amino acids. V lost 6 bases and J lost 2; bases outside the gene matches: 7.

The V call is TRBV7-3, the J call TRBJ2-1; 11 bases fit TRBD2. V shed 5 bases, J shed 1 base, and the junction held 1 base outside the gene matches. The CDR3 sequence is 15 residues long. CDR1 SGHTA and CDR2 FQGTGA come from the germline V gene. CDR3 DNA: TGTGCCAGCAGCCGACTAGCGGGATCCTACAATGAGCAGTTCTTC. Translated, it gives CASSRLAGSYNEQFF.

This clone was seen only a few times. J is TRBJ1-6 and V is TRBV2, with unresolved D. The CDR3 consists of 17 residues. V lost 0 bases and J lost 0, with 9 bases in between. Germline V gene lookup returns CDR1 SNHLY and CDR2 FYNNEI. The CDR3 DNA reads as TGTGCCAGCAGTGAAGCTGGCGTGACCTCCTATAATTCACCCCTCCACTTT. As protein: CASSEAGVTSYNSPLHF.

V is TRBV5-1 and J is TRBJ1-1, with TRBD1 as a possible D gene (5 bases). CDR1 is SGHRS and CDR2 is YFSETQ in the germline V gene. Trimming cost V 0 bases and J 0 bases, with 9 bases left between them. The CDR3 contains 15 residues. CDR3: CASSLAQGMNTEAFF. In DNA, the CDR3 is TGCGCCAGCAGCTTGGCTCAGGGCATGAACACTGAAGCTTTCTTT.

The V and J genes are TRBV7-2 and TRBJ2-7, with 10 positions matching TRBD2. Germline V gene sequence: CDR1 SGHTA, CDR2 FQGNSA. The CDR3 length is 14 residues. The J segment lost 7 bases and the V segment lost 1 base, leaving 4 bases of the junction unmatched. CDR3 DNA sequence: TGTGCCAGCAGCTTAGGGAGCGGGGGGGTGGAGCAGTACTTC. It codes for CASSLGSGGVEQYF.

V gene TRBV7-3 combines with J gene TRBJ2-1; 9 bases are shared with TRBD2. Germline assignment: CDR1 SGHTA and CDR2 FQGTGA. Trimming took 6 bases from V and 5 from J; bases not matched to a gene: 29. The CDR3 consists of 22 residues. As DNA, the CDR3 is TGTGCCAGCAGTCGCCTAATCGCCGGGACATGGGGTAGCGGGGGCGCCGACAATGAGCAGTTCTTC. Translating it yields CASSRLIAGTWGSGGADNEQFF. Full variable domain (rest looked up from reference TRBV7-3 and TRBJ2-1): GAGVSQTPSNKVTEKGKYVELRCDPISGHTALYWYRQSLGQGPEFLIYFQGTGAADDSGLPNDRFFAVRPEGSVSTLKIQRTERGDSAVYLCASSRLIAGTWGSGGADNEQFFGPGTRLTVL.

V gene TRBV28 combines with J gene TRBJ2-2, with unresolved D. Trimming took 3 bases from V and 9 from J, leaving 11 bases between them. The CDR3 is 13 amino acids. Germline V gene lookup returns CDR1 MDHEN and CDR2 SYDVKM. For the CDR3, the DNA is TGTGCCAGCAGTTTCCACGATTCCAGGGAGCTGTTTTTT. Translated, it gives CASSFHDSRELFF. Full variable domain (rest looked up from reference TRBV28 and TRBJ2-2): DVKVTQSSRYLVKRTGEKVFLECVQDMDHENMFWYRQDPGLGLRLIYFSYDVKMKEKGDIPEGYSVSREKKERFSLILESASTNQTSMYLCASSFHDSRELFFGEGSRLTVL.

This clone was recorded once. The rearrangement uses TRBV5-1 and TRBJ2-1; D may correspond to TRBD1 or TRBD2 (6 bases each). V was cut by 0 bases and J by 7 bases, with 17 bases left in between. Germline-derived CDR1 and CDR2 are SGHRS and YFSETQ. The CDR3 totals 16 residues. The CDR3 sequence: CASSLDVPKGGNEQFF. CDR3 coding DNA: TGCGCCAGCAGCTTGGATGTCCCGAAAGGGGGGAATGAGCAGTTCTTC.

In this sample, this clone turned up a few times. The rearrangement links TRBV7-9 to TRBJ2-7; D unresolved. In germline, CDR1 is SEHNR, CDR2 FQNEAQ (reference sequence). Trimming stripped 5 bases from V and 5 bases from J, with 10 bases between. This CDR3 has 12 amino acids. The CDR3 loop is CASSPHSHEQYF. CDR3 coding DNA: TGTGCCAGCAGCCCCCACAGCCACGAGCAGTACTTC.

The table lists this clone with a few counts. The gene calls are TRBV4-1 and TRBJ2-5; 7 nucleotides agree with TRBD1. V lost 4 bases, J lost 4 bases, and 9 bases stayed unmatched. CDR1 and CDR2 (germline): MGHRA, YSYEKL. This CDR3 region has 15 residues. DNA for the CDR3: TGCGCCAGCAGCCGAGCCGCGACAGGGTTAGAGACCCAGTACTTC. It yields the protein CASSRAATGLETQYF.

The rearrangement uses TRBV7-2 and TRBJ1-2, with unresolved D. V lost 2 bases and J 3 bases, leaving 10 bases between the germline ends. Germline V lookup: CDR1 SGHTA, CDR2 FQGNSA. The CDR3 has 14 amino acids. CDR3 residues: CASSLIEGHYGYTF. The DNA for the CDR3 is TGTGCCAGCAGCTTAATAGAGGGCCACTATGGCTACACCTTC.

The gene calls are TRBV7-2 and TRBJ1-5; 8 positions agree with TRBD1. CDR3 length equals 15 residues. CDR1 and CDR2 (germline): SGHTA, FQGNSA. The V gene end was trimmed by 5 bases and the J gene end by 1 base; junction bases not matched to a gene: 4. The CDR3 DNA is TGTGCCAGCAGCGGAGGGACAGGCAGCAATCAGCCCCAGCATTTT. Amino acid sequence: CASSGGTGSNQPQHF.

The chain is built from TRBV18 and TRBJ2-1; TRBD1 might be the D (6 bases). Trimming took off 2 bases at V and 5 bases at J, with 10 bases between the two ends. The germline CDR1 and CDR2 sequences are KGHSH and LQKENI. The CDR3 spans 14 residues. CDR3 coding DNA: TGTGCCAGCTCACCAGGACAGCTGAACAATGAGCAGTTCTTC. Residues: CASSPGQLNNEQFF.

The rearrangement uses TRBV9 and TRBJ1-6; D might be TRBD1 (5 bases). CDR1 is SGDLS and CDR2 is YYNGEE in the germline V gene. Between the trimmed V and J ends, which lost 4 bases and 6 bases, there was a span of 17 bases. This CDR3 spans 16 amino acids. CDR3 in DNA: TGTGCCAGCAGCTCGTCCCCGACAGAAATTAATTCACCCCTCCACTTT. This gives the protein CASSSSPTEINSPLHF.

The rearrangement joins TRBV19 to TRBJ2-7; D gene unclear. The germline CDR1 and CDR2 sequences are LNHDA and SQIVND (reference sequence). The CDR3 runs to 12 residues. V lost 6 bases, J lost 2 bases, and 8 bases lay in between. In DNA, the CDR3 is TGTGCCAGTAGCCAGAACGCCTACGAGCAGTACTTC. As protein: CASSQNAYEQYF.